This TCR beta chain appears in the sequencing data of a study of shared clonotypes between healthy human individuals. Broader study findings: At large depth, rarefaction still showed sorted-subset sequencing to be incomplete.

Germline loops: CDR1 SGHRS, CDR2 YFSETQ. The CDR3 runs 14 residues. V shed 4 bases and J 7 bases; nucleotides not matched to a gene: 7. Both subsets, CD45RA+ naive and CD45RA-negative memory, were split from the CD4+ cells. Sequencing used immunoSEQ multiplex PCR; TCRdb keeps in-frame clones, though not all of them. The table has roughly 2.2 million clones, around 93% seen once. On this clone itself: Its antigen is unknown.

Sequenced: naive CD4+ T cells from PBMCs. As to subset: CD45RA+ positively selected. The origin of this receptor is a man between 18 and 35 years old in good health. Some clones in this sample may be carry-over from other donors' samples. The rearrangement uses TRBV5-1 and TRBJ2-1; TRBD2 agrees at 8 bases. CDR3 coding DNA: TGCGCCAGCAGCGGGACGACTAGCGCGAATGAGCAGTTCTTC. Residues: CASSGTTSANEQFF.